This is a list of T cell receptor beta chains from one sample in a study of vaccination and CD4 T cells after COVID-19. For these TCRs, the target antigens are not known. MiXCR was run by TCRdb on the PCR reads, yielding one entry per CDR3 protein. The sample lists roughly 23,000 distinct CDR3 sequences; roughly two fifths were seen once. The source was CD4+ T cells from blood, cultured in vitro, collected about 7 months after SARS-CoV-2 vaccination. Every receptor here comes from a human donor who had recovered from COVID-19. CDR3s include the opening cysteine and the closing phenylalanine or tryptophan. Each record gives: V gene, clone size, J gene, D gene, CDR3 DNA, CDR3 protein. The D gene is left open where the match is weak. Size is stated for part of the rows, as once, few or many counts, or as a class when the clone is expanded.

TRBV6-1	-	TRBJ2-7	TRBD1	TGTGCCAGCAGCAAAAGCGGACAGGGAGCCGAGCAGTACTTC	CASSKSGQGAEQYF
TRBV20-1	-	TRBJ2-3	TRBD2	TGCAGTGCTGGAGCGGGAGGGACAGATACGCAGTATTTT	CSAGAGGTDTQYF
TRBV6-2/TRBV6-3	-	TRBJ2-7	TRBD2	TGTGCCAGCAGTGGAGCGGGAGGGTGGTTCGAGCAGTACTTC	CASSGAGGWFEQYF
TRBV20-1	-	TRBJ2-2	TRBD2	TGCAGTGCTACTAGCGGGAGTTCTGGGGAGCTGTTTTTT	CSATSGSSGELFF
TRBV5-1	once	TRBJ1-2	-	TGCGCCAGCAGCTTGTCATTGGACCCGAACTATGGCTACACCTTC	CASSLSLDPNYGYTF
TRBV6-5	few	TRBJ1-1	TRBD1	TGTGCCAGCAGTTCCCTGAGGACAGGGAAAGAAGCTTTCTTT	CASSSLRTGKEAFF
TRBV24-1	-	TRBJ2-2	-	TGTGCCACCAGACCTTCGGACGGGGAGCTGTTTTTT	CATRPSDGELFF
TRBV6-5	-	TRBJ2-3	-	TGTGCCAGCAGTTACTCAACTGGTACGCAGTATTTT	CASSYSTGTQYF
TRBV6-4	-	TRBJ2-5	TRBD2	TGTGCCAACAGTGACTCGATCATTCTAGCGGGGATACAAGAGACCCAGTACTTC	CANSDSIILAGIQETQYF
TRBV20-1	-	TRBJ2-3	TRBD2	TGCAGTGCTAGACCGACTAGCGGGGGATTTTCGGATACGCAGTATTTT	CSARPTSGGFSDTQYF
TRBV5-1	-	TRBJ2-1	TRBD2	TGCGCCAGCAGCCCCCTGGGCTTAGCGGGGGGATACAATGAGCAGTTCTTC	CASSPLGLAGGYNEQFF
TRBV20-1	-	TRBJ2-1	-	TGCAGTCCCACGGGGGCGGGGGACAATGAGCAGTTCTTC	CSPTGAGDNEQFF
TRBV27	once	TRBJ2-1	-	TGTGCCAGCAGTACCCGACAGGGGAGGGCGAGTAATGAGCAGTTCTTC	CASSTRQGRASNEQFF
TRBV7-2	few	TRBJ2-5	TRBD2	TGTGCCAGCAGCATAAATCTAGCGGGAGGGGGTGAGACCCAGTACTTC	CASSINLAGGGETQYF
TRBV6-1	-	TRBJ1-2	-	TGTGCCAGCAGTAAAACAGGGTTAGGGCGCTATGGCTACACCTTC	CASSKTGLGRYGYTF
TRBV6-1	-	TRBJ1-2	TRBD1	TGTGCCAGCAGTGAAGTATGGGACAGGACCTTGTACAACTATGGCTACACCTTC	CASSEVWDRTLYNYGYTF
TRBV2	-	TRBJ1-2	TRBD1	TGTGCCAGCAGCCTCCGGGACAGAGTCTATGGCTACACCTTC	CASSLRDRVYGYTF
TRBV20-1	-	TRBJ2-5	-	TGCAGTGCTAGCCCTCAGGCAGGGACGCAGACCCAGTACTTC	CSASPQAGTQTQYF
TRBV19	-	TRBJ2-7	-	TGTGCCAGTAGTATAGGGTACGGCTACGAGCAGTACTTC	CASSIGYGYEQYF
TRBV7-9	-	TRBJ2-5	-	TGTGCCAGCACCCAGGGTACAGGTGTAGGAGGAGAGACCCAGTACTTC	CASTQGTGVGGETQYF
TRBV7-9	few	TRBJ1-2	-	TGTGCCAGCAGCTTAGAAGGGTTTGGAGGCTATGGCTACACCTTC	CASSLEGFGGYGYTF
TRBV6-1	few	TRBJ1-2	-	TGTGCCAGCAGTGAAGCAGGCATTCTTTTGGGCTACACCTTC	CASSEAGILLGYTF
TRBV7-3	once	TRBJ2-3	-	TGTGCCAGCAGCTTAAAGGGGGGCGATACGCAGTATTTT	CASSLKGGDTQYF